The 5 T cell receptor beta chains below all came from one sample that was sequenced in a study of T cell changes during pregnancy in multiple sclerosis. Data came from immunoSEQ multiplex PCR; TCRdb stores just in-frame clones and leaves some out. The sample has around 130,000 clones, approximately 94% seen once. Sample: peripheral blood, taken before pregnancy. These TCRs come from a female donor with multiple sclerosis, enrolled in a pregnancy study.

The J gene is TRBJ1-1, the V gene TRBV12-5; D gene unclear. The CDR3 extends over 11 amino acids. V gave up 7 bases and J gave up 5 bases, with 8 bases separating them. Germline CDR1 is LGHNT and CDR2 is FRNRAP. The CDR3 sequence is CASAHETEAFF. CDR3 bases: TGTGCTAGTGCCCATGAGACTGAAGCTTTCTTT.

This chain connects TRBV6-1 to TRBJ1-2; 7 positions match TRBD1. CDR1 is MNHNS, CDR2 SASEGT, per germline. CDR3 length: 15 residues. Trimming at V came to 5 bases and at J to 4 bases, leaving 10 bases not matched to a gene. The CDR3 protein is CASSQMDRNFYGYTF. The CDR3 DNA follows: TGTGCCAGCAGTCAAATGGACAGGAATTTCTATGGCTACACCTTC.

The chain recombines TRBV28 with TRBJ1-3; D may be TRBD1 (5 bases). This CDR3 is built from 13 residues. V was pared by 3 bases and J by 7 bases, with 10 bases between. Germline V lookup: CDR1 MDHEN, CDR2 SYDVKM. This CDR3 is CASSLGQGNTIYF. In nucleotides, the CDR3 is TGTGCCAGCAGTTTGGGGCAAGGGAACACCATATATTTT.

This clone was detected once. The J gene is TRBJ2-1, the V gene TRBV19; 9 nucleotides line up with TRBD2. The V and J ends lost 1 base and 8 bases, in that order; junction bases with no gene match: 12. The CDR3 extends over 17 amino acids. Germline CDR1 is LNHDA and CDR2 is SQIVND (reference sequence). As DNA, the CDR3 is TGTGCCAGTAGTATAGCTCGGGCGGGAGGGGTAGGCGATGAGCAGTTCTTC. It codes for CASSIARAGGVGDEQFF. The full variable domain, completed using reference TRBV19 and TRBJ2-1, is DGGITQSPKYLFRKEGQNVTLSCEQNLNHDAMYWYRQDPGQGLRLIYYSQIVNDFQKGDIAEGYSVSREKKESFPLTVTSAQKNPTAFYLCASSIARAGGVGDEQFFGPGTRLTVL.

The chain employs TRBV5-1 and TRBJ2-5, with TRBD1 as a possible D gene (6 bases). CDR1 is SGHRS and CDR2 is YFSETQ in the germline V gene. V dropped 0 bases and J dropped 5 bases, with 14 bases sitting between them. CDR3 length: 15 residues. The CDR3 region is CASSLVVGQRETQYF. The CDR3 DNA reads TGCGCCAGCAGCTTGGTGGTAGGACAGAGGGAGACCCAGTACTTC.